This T cell receptor beta chain was retrieved from a study of breast tumors, draining lymph nodes, adjacent tissues. General observations from the study: Tumor repertoires ranked between lymph nodes and nontumor tissue in diversity, with V and J gene preferences. Data fit most tumor T cells coming from lymph node, expanding in tumor. The lymph node origin of tumor T cells was framed as consistent with a hypothesis, not demonstrated.

This clonotype was recorded at least ten times. Its antigen is still unknown. Breast cancer patients provided tissue from their axillary draining lymph nodes. Trimming pared 3 bases from V and 0 bases from J, leaving 11 bases between. The CDR3 has 15 amino acids. Looked up from germline, CDR1 is SGDLS and CDR2 is YYNGEE. TCRdb re-called the multiplex PCR reads with MiXCR, one entry per CDR3 protein. The sample includes roughly 110,000 distinct CDR3 sequences, around 30% of them seen just once. This chain connects TRBV9 to TRBJ2-3; D perhaps matches TRBD1 (5 bases). This clonotype was obtained from a female donor with breast cancer. Some clones in this sample may be carry-over from other donors' samples. The sample was axillary lymph node tissue. The CDR3 DNA reads TGTGCCAGCAGCGCGCAGGGATATAGCACAGATACGCAGTATTTT. Its protein is CASSAQGYSTDTQYF.